This T cell receptor beta chain comes out of a study of T-cell memory formation after mild COVID-19. TCRdb reprocessed the 5' RACE reads with MiXCR, giving one entry per CDR3 protein. The sample has roughly 300,000 distinct CDR3 sequences; approximately 7.6% are singletons. This CDR3 has 14 residues. The ends lost 3 bases at V and 8 bases at J; junction bases unmatched: 7. Germline-derived CDR1 and CDR2 are SEHNR and FQNEAQ (reference sequence). This clonotype occurred a few times. What was sequenced was PBMCs or a T cell subset sorted from them (not recorded which). The clonotype originates from a young man who had mild COVID-19 (a few samples of this study predate the infection). Cell type and time point are not known. V and J are TRBV7-9 and TRBJ2-1, with TRBD2 matching 7 bases. CDR3 nucleotide sequence: TGTGCCAGCAGCTTTCTTGCGGCGGGGGATGAGCAGTTCTTC. It encodes CASSFLAAGDEQFF.